The 27 T cell receptor beta chains reported below all come from one sample, sequenced in a study of shared clonotypes between healthy human individuals. TCRdb's table, derived via immunoSEQ multiplex PCR, lists solely in-frame clones and lacks some. In the table there are 600,000 to 750,000 clones, 55% to 80% of which are singletons. Material: memory CD4+ T cells sorted from blood. Subset described: CD45RA-negative fraction. These receptors originate from a woman in her twenties or thirties in good health.

CDR3 loop: CASRRTGQTYEQYF. CDR3 DNA: TGTGCCAGCAGACGGACAGGCCAAACCTACGAGCAGTACTTC. The V gene is TRBV5-4, the J gene TRBJ2-7; TRBD1 matches at 7 bases. Germline V CDR1 and CDR2: SGHNT, YYREEE (reference sequence). The V gene end was trimmed by 5 bases and the J gene end by 2 bases; junction bases not matched to a gene: 7. The length of the CDR3 is 14 residues.

This chain links TRBV12-5 with TRBJ2-2; D is possibly TRBD1 (6 bases). Germline V CDR1 and CDR2: LGHNT, FRNRAP. There are 12 residues in the CDR3. V dropped 6 bases and J dropped 6 bases, with 8 bases sitting between them. This chain's CDR3 is CASGTGAGELFF. CDR3 nucleotide sequence: TGTGCTAGTGGGACAGGAGCCGGGGAGCTGTTTTTT.

The rearrangement links TRBV28 to TRBJ2-1; D may be TRBD2 (5 bases). From germline, CDR1 is MDHEN and CDR2 SYDVKM. Deletions cut 8 bases from V and 1 base from J, with 15 bases between. The CDR3 totals 15 residues. CDR3 sequence: CASHMAGQSYNEQFF. CDR3 nucleotide sequence: TGTGCCAGCCACATGGCGGGCCAGTCCTACAATGAGCAGTTCTTC.

Only one count was recorded for this clone. This sequence joins TRBV5-8 and TRBJ1-4; tentatively, D is TRBD1 (5 bases). Germline lookup yields CDR1 SGHTS and CDR2 YDEGEE. The CDR3 extends over 15 amino acids. Deletions cut 4 bases from V and 2 bases from J, with 12 bases between. The CDR3 nucleotides are TGTGCCAGCAGCGTCCCGGGACGGACTAATGAAAAACTGTTTTTT. Protein product: CASSVPGRTNEKLFF.

The chain combines TRBV28 with TRBJ2-3; TRBD2 might be the D (5 bases). In germline, CDR1 is MDHEN, CDR2 SYDVKM. The CDR3 has 15 amino acids. Trimming took off 6 bases at V and 5 bases at J, with 18 bases between the two ends. CDR3 DNA: TGTGCCAGCAGCATCACCGGACTGGGCCGAGATACGCAGTATTTT. Translation: CASSITGLGRDTQYF.

This clone was found once. The chain combines TRBV25-1 with TRBJ1-1; D unresolved. V shed 2 bases and J shed 2 bases, with 9 bases lying between them. CDR1 MGHDK and CDR2 SYGVNS come from the germline V gene. The CDR3 loop spans 14 amino acids. CDR3 in DNA: TGTGCCAGCAGTGAAGGGATGGCCAACACTGAAGCTTTCTTT. Translating gives CASSEGMANTEAFF.

This chain uses TRBV25-1 with TRBJ2-3; weak D call: TRBD1 (5 bases). The CDR3 is 14 amino acids. Trimming took 3 bases from V and 5 from J, leaving 12 bases between them. Germline-derived CDR1 and CDR2 are MGHDK and SYGVNS. This CDR3 is CASSDEGAGDTQYF. Written as DNA, the CDR3 is TGTGCCAGCAGTGACGAAGGGGCCGGAGATACGCAGTATTTT.

The rearrangement uses TRBV9 and TRBJ2-7, with TRBD1 matching over 9 bases. The CDR3 has 17 amino acids. J was trimmed by 6 bases and V by 0 bases; bases with no gene match: 13. From germline, CDR1 is SGDLS and CDR2 YYNGEE. CDR3 in amino acids: CASSVGLAGQGSAEQYF. The DNA for the CDR3 is TGTGCCAGCAGCGTAGGCCTCGCGGGACAGGGATCAGCCGAGCAGTACTTC.

The gene calls are TRBV29-1 and TRBJ2-7, with D possibly matching TRBD2 (5 bases). CDR1 is SQVTM and CDR2 is ANQGSEA in the germline V gene. CDR3 size: 13 residues. Trimming stripped 4 bases from V and 2 bases from J, with 12 bases between. The CDR3 nucleotides read TGCAGCGTTGTAGGAGGCCGTCCCTACGAGCAGTACTTC. This translates into CSVVGGRPYEQYF.

The rearrangement links TRBV5-1 to TRBJ2-3; 9 bases match TRBD2. The germline gives CDR1 SGHRS, CDR2 YFSETQ. After removal of 4 bases from V and 1 base from J, the junction contained 10 bases not matched to a gene. This CDR3 has 17 residues. This CDR3 reads CASSTIAAGGGTDTQYF. The DNA of the CDR3 is TGCGCCAGCAGCACTATTGCAGCGGGAGGAGGCACAGATACGCAGTATTTT. Supplemented by reference TRBV5-1 and TRBJ2-3, the full variable domain reads KAGVTQTPRYLIKTRGQQVTLSCSPISGHRSVSWYQQTPGQGLQFLFEYFSETQRNKGNFPGRFSGRQFSNSRSEMNVSTLELGDSALYLCASSTIAAGGGTDTQYFGPGTRLTVL.

CDR3 in amino acids: CASSPRDSHGNQPQHF. CDR3 sequence (DNA): TGTGCCAGCTCACCGCGGGACAGCCATGGCAATCAGCCCCAGCATTTT. V usage is TRBV18 and J usage is TRBJ1-5, with TRBD1 identical over 7 bases. Germline assignment: CDR1 KGHSH and CDR2 LQKENI. J lost 2 bases, V lost 3 bases, and 7 bases had no gene match. This CDR3 is built from 16 residues.

The chain recombines TRBV5-4 with TRBJ1-3; TRBD1 aligns across 7 bases. The CDR3 has 14 amino acids. Losses at the gene ends were 3 bases for V and 2 bases for J; bases not matched to a gene: 2. Per germline, CDR1 SGHNT and CDR2 YYREEE (reference sequence). The CDR3 DNA follows: TGTGCCAGCAGCTCAGGGGGGACTGGAAACACCATATATTTT. It specifies CASSSGGTGNTIYF.

The sample holds a few counts of this clone. A far larger clone is one base from this, pointing to a likely read error. This rearrangement joins TRBV6-4 to TRBJ2-3, with D uncertain. The germline V and J ends were trimmed by 5 bases and 4 bases, with 7 bases remaining between them. Looked up from germline, CDR1 is MRHNA and CDR2 is SNTAGT. The CDR3 has 12 residues. CDR3 DNA sequence: TGTGCCAGCAGTTACGGGCCAGATACGCAGTATTTT. Amino acids: CASSYGPDTQYF.

This rearrangement joins TRBV6-1 to TRBJ1-2, with no clear D. Germline-derived CDR1 and CDR2 are MNHNS and SASEGT. The CDR3 spans 14 residues. Trimming removed 7 bases from V and 4 bases from J, with 16 bases in between. This CDR3 is CASTLGRVGYGYTF. The CDR3 DNA reads as TGTGCCAGCACTTTAGGACGGGTGGGCTATGGCTACACCTTC.

The rearrangement uses TRBV6-1 and TRBJ2-1, with 10 bases aligning to TRBD2. The germline gives CDR1 MNHNS, CDR2 SASEGT. The CDR3 consists of 17 residues. Trimming took 0 bases from V and 7 from J; bases not matched to a gene: 9. CDR3 sequence reads: CASSEAGLAGVRNEQFF. The CDR3 DNA sequence: TGTGCCAGCAGTGAAGCGGGGCTAGCGGGAGTTCGGAATGAGCAGTTCTTC.

CDR3 in amino acids: CASSLGDRGITGELFF. CDR3 sequence (DNA): TGTGCCAGCAGCTTAGGGGACAGGGGGATCACCGGGGAGCTGTTTTTT. The rearrangement links TRBV7-9 to TRBJ2-2; TRBD1 matches at 11 bases. CDR1 and CDR2 (germline): SEHNR, FQNEAQ (reference sequence). Trimming cost V 1 base and J 4 bases; bases outside gene matches: 2. The CDR3 is 16 amino acids.

The chain carries TRBV7-9 and TRBJ2-5, with D unclear. Germline V gene data show CDR1 as SEHNR and CDR2 as FQNEAQ (reference sequence). The CDR3 length is 16 residues. Trimming took off 6 bases at V and 5 bases at J, with 22 bases between the two ends. CDR3: CASRWAADPWVETQYF. In DNA form, the CDR3 reads TGTGCCAGCAGGTGGGCGGCGGACCCCTGGGTGGAGACCCAGTACTTC.

This rearrangement joins TRBV6-4 to TRBJ2-7; D possibly corresponds to TRBD1 (5 bases). The CDR3 is 13 residues long. V was cut by 2 bases and J by 3 bases, with 8 bases left in between. Germline V gives CDR1 MRHNA, CDR2 SNTAGT. The CDR3 sequence is CASSDGAYYEQYF. For the CDR3, the DNA is TGTGCCAGCAGTGACGGGGCTTACTACGAGCAGTACTTC.

A remark on this clone: One base separates it from a far larger clone, so it is likely a read error. Other DNA sequences in this sample translate to the same CDR3. The chain is built from TRBV30 and TRBJ2-7, with D perhaps matching TRBD1 (5 bases). V lost 4 bases and J 7 bases, leaving 11 bases between the germline ends. Germline CDR1 and CDR2: GTSNPN and SVGIG (reference sequence). CDR3 length equals 11 residues. The chain's CDR3 is CAWTDRWEQYF. CDR3 nucleotide sequence: TGTGCCTGGACAGACAGATGGGAGCAGTACTTC.

The chain uses TRBV27 and TRBJ2-3; TRBD2 matches at 11 bases. V dropped 5 bases and J dropped 1; count of bases not matched to a gene: 2. The CDR3 has 15 amino acids. CDR1 is MNHEY, CDR2 SMNVEV, per germline (reference sequence). This CDR3 reads CASSVLAGGTDTQYF. CDR3 nucleotides: TGTGCCAGCAGTGTACTAGCGGGGGGCACAGATACGCAGTATTTT.

V gene TRBV30 combines with J gene TRBJ2-3; D is possibly TRBD1 or TRBD2 (7 bases each). CDR1 is GTSNPN and CDR2 is SVGIG in the germline V gene (reference sequence). Trimming stripped 5 bases from V and 1 base from J, with 19 bases between. The CDR3 totals 16 residues. The CDR3 coding sequence is TGTGCCTGGGGGGGAGGGGGCAATTTTGGCACAGATACGCAGTATTTT. Encoded protein: CAWGGGGNFGTDTQYF.

The rearrangement uses TRBV19 and TRBJ2-1, with D possibly TRBD2 on 5 matching bases. Trimming removed 4 bases from V and 12 bases from J, with 10 bases in between. This CDR3 is 11 amino acids long. Germline CDR1 and CDR2: LNHDA and SQIVND (reference sequence). The CDR3 DNA is TGTGCCAGTAGTACCTTCCGGGGGCAGTTCTTC. This encodes CASSTFRGQFF. The complete variable domain, with remaining parts taken from reference TRBV19 and TRBJ2-1, reads DGGITQSPKYLFRKEGQNVTLSCEQNLNHDAMYWYRQDPGQGLRLIYYSQIVNDFQKGDIAEGYSVSREKKESFPLTVTSAQKNPTAFYLCASSTFRGQFFGPGTRLTVL.

The chain is built from TRBV20-1 and TRBJ2-5; no definite D call. V was pared by 7 bases and J by 2 bases, with 8 bases between. The V gene's germline CDR1 is DFQATT and CDR2 SNEGSKA (reference sequence). The CDR3 contains 11 residues. This CDR3 is CSVVWQETQYF. The CDR3 nucleotides are TGCAGTGTCGTGTGGCAAGAGACCCAGTACTTC.

The V call is TRBV18, the J call TRBJ2-3, with TRBD2 matching over 11 bases. The CDR3 spans 16 residues. Looked up from germline, CDR1 is KGHSH and CDR2 is LQKENI. Germline trimming cut 5 bases from V and 0 bases from J; bases unmatched to any gene: 4. The CDR3 reads CASSLTSGASTDTQYF. The CDR3 DNA reads TGTGCCAGCTCATTGACTAGCGGGGCTAGCACAGATACGCAGTATTTT. Based on the CDR3 plus reference TRBV18 and TRBJ2-3, the full variable domain is NAGVMQNPRHLVRRRGQEARLRCSPMKGHSHVYWYRQLPEEGLKFMVYLQKENIIDESGMPKERFSAEFPKEGPSILRIQQVVRGDSAAYFCASSLTSGASTDTQYFGPGTRLTVL.

The chain links TRBV7-9 to TRBJ1-3, with 8 bases matching TRBD1. CDR1 is SEHNR, CDR2 FQNEAQ, per germline (reference sequence). The CDR3 covers 16 residues. Trimming at V came to 5 bases and at J to 3 bases, leaving 9 bases not matched to a gene. The CDR3 coding sequence is TGTGCCAGCAGCCCGCGACAGGGACAGGATGGAAACACCATATATTTT. Its translation is CASSPRQGQDGNTIYF.

This chain connects TRBV9 to TRBJ2-3, with 10 bases that match TRBD2. CDR1 is SGDLS and CDR2 is YYNGEE in the germline V gene. The junction had 5 bases not matched to a gene; V was cut back by 4 bases and J by 6 bases. The CDR3 extends over 14 amino acids. The CDR3: CASSFTSGTDTQYF. DNA for the CDR3: TGTGCCAGCAGCTTCACTAGCGGGACCGATACGCAGTATTTT.

The chain carries TRBV2 and TRBJ2-1; 11 bases line up with TRBD2. The CDR3 consists of 15 residues. The germline V gene has CDR1 SNHLY and CDR2 FYNNEI. V dropped 7 bases and J dropped 2; count of bases not matched to a gene: 4. The CDR3 here is CASKLAGDPYNEQFF. CDR3 DNA sequence: TGTGCCAGCAAACTAGCGGGAGACCCCTACAATGAGCAGTTCTTC.